The 6 T cell receptor beta chains presented below share a single source sample, sequenced in a study of T cell repertoires in cytomegalovirus infection. TCRdb re-analysed the reads in MiXCR, keeping a single row per CDR3 protein. The sample lists 290,000 or so distinct CDR3 sequences, about 25% occurring once. The sample was PBMCs. The receptors were sampled from a human donor in good health (CMV status not recorded). Some clones in this sample may be carry-over from other donors' samples.

In its sample, this clonotype was seen a few times. The chain joins TRBV27 to TRBJ2-7, with D perhaps matching TRBD1 (6 bases). Germline values: CDR1 MNHEY, CDR2 SMNVEV (reference sequence). This CDR3 has 14 residues. V shed 3 bases and J shed 2 bases, with 11 bases lying between them. CDR3 in DNA: TGTGCCAGCAGTTTGGGACACCGGGCCTACGAGCAGTACTTC. It encodes CASSLGHRAYEQYF.

The chain has TRBV20-1 and TRBJ2-1; a weak D match, TRBD2 (6 bases). The length of the CDR3 is 14 residues. Germline V lookup: CDR1 DFQATT, CDR2 SNEGSKA (reference sequence). The ends were cut back, 3 bases at V and 9 bases at J, with 18 bases in the middle. The CDR3 is CSASLVGERVEQFF. The CDR3 coding sequence is TGCAGTGCTAGTTTGGTGGGTGAGCGGGTTGAGCAGTTCTTC.

The chain links TRBV28 to TRBJ2-7; TRBD1 matches 10 bases. The CDR3 sequence is 15 residues long. CDR1 and CDR2 (germline): MDHEN, SYDVKM. The V segment lost 6 bases and the J segment 3 bases; nucleotides outside the gene matches: 8. CDR3 amino acids: CASSAGTGVIYEQYF. In nucleotides, the CDR3 is TGTGCCAGCAGCGCCGGGACAGGGGTTATCTACGAGCAGTACTTC.

The chain is built from TRBV7-2 and TRBJ1-5; D is unclear. The CDR3 extends over 15 amino acids. Trimming left V 0 bases short and J 3 bases short, with 9 bases between. Looked up from germline, CDR1 is SGHTA and CDR2 is FQGNSA. The CDR3 DNA sequence: TGTGCCAGCAGCTTAGCGCTTAGGAACAATCAGCCCCAGCATTTT. It specifies CASSLALRNNQPQHF.

There are many counts of this clonotype. This chain links TRBV7-8 with TRBJ1-1; possibly TRBD1 for D (5 bases). Trimming pared 2 bases from V and 0 bases from J, leaving 10 bases between. The CDR3 is made up of 15 amino acids. Germline CDR1 reads SGHVS; CDR2 reads FQNEAQ. This CDR3 is CASSLMTVMNTEAFF. CDR3 coding DNA: TGTGCCAGCAGCTTAATGACAGTGATGAACACTGAAGCTTTCTTT.

This clonotype has at least ten counts. The chain carries TRBV6-2 or TRBV6-3 and TRBJ2-2; no definite D call. Trimming took off 2 bases at V and 5 bases at J, with 9 bases between the two ends. Germline CDR1 MNHEY, CDR2 SVGEGT. The CDR3 has 14 amino acids. The CDR3 here is CASSYGWGTGELFF. For the CDR3, the DNA is TGTGCCAGCAGTTACGGTTGGGGAACCGGGGAGCTGTTTTTT.